This T cell receptor (beta chain) was recorded in a study of vaccination and CD4 T cells after COVID-19. The overall study: Cells were stimulated with overlapping spike peptide pools from SARS-CoV-2, HCoV-NL63, HCoV-OC43 and HCoV-229E.

Scientists ran DNA taken from cultured CD4+ T cells through the Oncomine TCR Beta short-read assay for sequencing. TCRdb passed the PCR reads through MiXCR, listing each CDR3 protein once. The data contain over 15,000 distinct CDR3 sequences, approximately 81% of them singletons. Whole-study findings and limits: Spike mono-reactivity was found in 304 of the 307 vaccine-specific clones identified in convalescent patients.

With V trimmed by 7 bases and J by 8 bases, 8 bases remained unmatched. The CDR3 consists of 13 residues. Per the germline V gene, CDR1 is SNHLY and CDR2 is FYNNEI. Of note for this clonotype: What it binds is unknown.

Treatment here: roughly ten-day PBMC culture with coronavirus spike peptide pools or control peptides (ViraFEST assay). The V and J genes are TRBV2 and TRBJ1-2, with 9 nucleotides matching TRBD1. The clonotype originates from a human donor who received a COVID-19 vaccine. Sequenced here: CD4+ T cells from blood, cultured in vitro, sampled after SARS-CoV-2 vaccination. CDR3 loop: CASTATGGYGYTF. CDR3 DNA sequence: TGTGCCAGCACCGCGACAGGGGGATACGGCTACACCTTC.